This T cell receptor beta chain derives from a study of T cells in Graves' hyperthyroidism and ophthalmopathy. For the diagnoses, clinical symptoms, serum thyroxine and TRAb, thyroid ultrasound and orbital computed tomography were used. The germline CDR1 and CDR2 sequences are SNHLY and FYNNEI. CDR3 length: 12 residues. V dropped 7 bases and J dropped 7 bases, with 14 bases sitting between them. Remarks on this clonotype: Its antigen is still unknown.

Regarding the study as a whole: The model anticipated ophthalmopathy a median approximately 6.5 months pre-onset.

The CDR3 regions of TCR beta were amplified from RNA transcripts. A set of HTBI primers served as the primers for a first-round RT-PCR of the TCR CDR3. In TCRdb, the multiplex PCR reads were re-called with MiXCR into one record per CDR3 protein. The table has about 610,000 distinct CDR3 sequences, roughly 14% seen once. The rearrangement joins TRBV2 to TRBJ2-7, with D possibly matching TRBD1 (6 bases). The sequencing sample was made of blood. This TCR was sampled from a woman between 40 and 55 years old with Graves' ophthalmopathy. In DNA, the CDR3 is TGTGCCAGCAATTCACAGGGATCTGAGCAGTACTTC. Translated, it gives CASNSQGSEQYF.